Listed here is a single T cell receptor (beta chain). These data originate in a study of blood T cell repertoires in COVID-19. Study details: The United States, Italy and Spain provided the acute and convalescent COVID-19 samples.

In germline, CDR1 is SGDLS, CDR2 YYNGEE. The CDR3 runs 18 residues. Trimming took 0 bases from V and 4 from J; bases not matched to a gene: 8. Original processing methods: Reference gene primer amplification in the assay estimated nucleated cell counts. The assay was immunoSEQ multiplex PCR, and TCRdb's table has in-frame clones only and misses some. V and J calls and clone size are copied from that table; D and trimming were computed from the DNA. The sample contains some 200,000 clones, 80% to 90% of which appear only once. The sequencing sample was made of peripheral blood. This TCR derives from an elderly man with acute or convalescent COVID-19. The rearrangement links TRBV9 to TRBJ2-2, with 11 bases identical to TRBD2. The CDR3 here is CASSVEGRLAGITGELFF. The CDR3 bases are TGTGCCAGCAGCGTAGAGGGGAGACTAGCGGGGATCACCGGGGAGCTGTTTTTT.